One sample yielded the 14 T cell receptor beta chains listed below, sequenced in a study of blood T cells in healthy people across ages. For the second PCR, which ran for 7 to 11 cycles, a sample-barcoded 5' primer and a J-beta primer mix were used. TCRdb recomputed calls from the 5' RACE reads with MiXCR, one row per CDR3 protein. The sample has 910,000 or so distinct CDR3 sequences, just over 50% seen once. Input material: blood. The receptors come from an older woman in good health.

This clonotype was picked up a small number of times. This rearrangement joins TRBV14 to TRBJ2-4; D may be TRBD1 or TRBD2 (5 bases each). This CDR3 is built from 15 residues. The V gene's germline CDR1 is SGHDN and CDR2 FVKESK. V was pared by 1 base and J by 13 bases, with 20 bases between. CDR3 protein: CASSQVVPGTPAQYF. For the CDR3, the DNA is TGTGCCAGCAGCCAAGTGGTCCCAGGGACCCCTGCCCAGTACTTC.

The J gene is TRBJ2-7, the V gene TRBV7-2; tentative D call: TRBD2 (7 bases). V shed 5 bases and J shed 2 bases, with 19 bases lying between them. The length of the CDR3 is 16 residues. Germline CDR1 SGHTA, CDR2 FQGNSA. The CDR3 protein is CASSLRGGDTTYEQYF. The CDR3 region has the DNA TGTGCCAGCAGCCTCCGTGGGGGGGACACCACCTACGAGCAGTACTTC.

This chain links TRBV27 with TRBJ2-4, with 7 bases identical to TRBD1. The better agreement between TRBJ2-7 and the DNA end casts doubt on the J call. CDR3 size: 13 residues. The germline V gene encodes CDR1 MNHEY and CDR2 SMNVEV (reference sequence). The DNA for the CDR3 is TGTGCCAGCAGAAGAGGACAGGTTTGCGAGCAGTACTTC. Protein: CASRRGQVCEQYF.

V gene TRBV6-6 combines with J gene TRBJ1-1; D remains unclear. CDR1 is MNHNY and CDR2 is SVGAGI in the germline V gene (reference sequence). Trimming removed 2 bases at V and 2 bases at J, with 6 bases between. The CDR3 has 13 residues. The CDR3 is CASSYETNTEAFF. For the CDR3, the DNA is TGTGCCAGCAGTTACGAGACAAACACTGAAGCTTTCTTT.

The gene calls are TRBV7-2 and TRBJ2-5; D unclear. This CDR3 is 13 amino acids long. Germline-derived CDR1 and CDR2 are SGHTA and FQGNSA. Trimming took off 5 bases at V and 2 bases at J, with 9 bases between the two ends. The CDR3 region is CASSVSPQETQYF. The DNA of the CDR3 is TGTGCCAGCAGCGTAAGCCCTCAAGAGACCCAGTACTTC. The complete variable domain, with remaining parts taken from reference TRBV7-2 and TRBJ2-5, reads GAGVSQSPSNKVTEKGKDVELRCDPISGHTALYWYRQSLGQGLEFLIYFQGNSAPDKSGLPSDRFSAERTGGSVSTLTIQRTQQEDSAVYLCASSVSPQETQYFGPGTRLLVL.

V gene TRBV7-6 combines with J gene TRBJ2-5; TRBD2 matches at 8 bases. The CDR3 sequence is 15 residues long. Germline CDR1 reads SGHVS; CDR2 reads FNYEAQ. V dropped 5 bases and J dropped 5; count of bases not matched to a gene: 10. This CDR3 is CASSPSRGALETQYF. The CDR3 DNA follows: TGTGCCAGCAGCCCATCGCGGGGGGCGTTGGAGACCCAGTACTTC.

The V call is TRBV7-9, the J call TRBJ2-7, with TRBD1 identical over 8 bases. The CDR3 is made up of 14 amino acids. The V segment lost 1 base and the J segment 6 bases; nucleotides outside the gene matches: 5. Germline values: CDR1 SEHNR, CDR2 FQNEAQ (reference sequence). The CDR3 protein is CASSLGQGFVEQYF. The CDR3 bases are TGTGCCAGCAGCTTAGGACAGGGGTTCGTCGAGCAGTACTTC.

This chain links TRBV7-2 with TRBJ2-1; D is possibly TRBD2 (5 bases). Trimming stripped 1 base from V and 3 bases from J, with 13 bases between. The CDR3 length is 16 residues. The germline V gene has CDR1 SGHTA and CDR2 FQGNSA. Written as DNA, the CDR3 is TGTGCCAGCAGCTTAGTAGGCGGAGAGGGCTACAATGAGCAGTTCTTC. This encodes CASSLVGGEGYNEQFF. Together with reference TRBV7-2 and TRBJ2-1, the CDR3 gives the full variable domain: GAGVSQSPSNKVTEKGKDVELRCDPISGHTALYWYRQSLGQGLEFLIYFQGNSAPDKSGLPSDRFSAERTGGSVSTLTIQRTQQEDSAVYLCASSLVGGEGYNEQFFGPGTRLTVL.

V and J are TRBV5-1 and TRBJ1-1; TRBD1 aligns across 8 bases. The CDR3 sequence is 13 residues long. Trimming removed 4 bases from V and 6 bases from J; junction bases left unmatched: 5. Germline assignment: CDR1 SGHRS and CDR2 YFSETQ. The CDR3 DNA is TGCGCCAGCAGCAACAGGGGGTACGCTGAAGCTTTCTTT. Encoded protein: CASSNRGYAEAFF. Filled out from reference TRBV5-1 and TRBJ1-1, the complete variable domain reads KAGVTQTPRYLIKTRGQQVTLSCSPISGHRSVSWYQQTPGQGLQFLFEYFSETQRNKGNFPGRFSGRQFSNSRSEMNVSTLELGDSALYLCASSNRGYAEAFFGQGTRLTVV.

This clonotype was counted once. This chain uses TRBV6-2 or TRBV6-3 with TRBJ2-4, with a possible D match to TRBD2 (5 bases). CDR1 MNHEY and CDR2 SVGEGT come from the germline V gene. The CDR3 contains 13 residues. V was clipped by 6 bases and J by 8 bases, with 14 bases between them. CDR3 amino acids: CASSRGFGDIQYF. In nucleotides, the CDR3 is TGTGCCAGCAGCCGAGGTTTCGGGGACATTCAGTACTTC.

This sequence joins TRBV7-2 and TRBJ1-1, with D unclear. V was pared by 3 bases and J by 2 bases, with 13 bases between. The CDR3 covers 15 residues. Germline CDR1 reads SGHTA; CDR2 reads FQGNSA. The CDR3 here is CASSFGDRANTEAFF. The CDR3 bases are TGTGCCAGCAGCTTTGGGGATAGGGCCAACACTGAAGCTTTCTTT.

The rearrangement links TRBV11-2 to TRBJ2-1; weak D call: TRBD1 (6 bases). Per germline, CDR1 SGHAT and CDR2 FQNNGV. V was cut by 2 bases and J by 4 bases, with 15 bases left in between. The CDR3 consists of 16 residues. Here the CDR3 reads CASSLNRAILYNEQFF. The CDR3 DNA is TGTGCCAGCAGCTTAAACAGGGCCATACTTTACAATGAGCAGTTCTTC.

V gene TRBV20-1 combines with J gene TRBJ1-5; 8 bases are shared with TRBD1. Losses at the gene ends were 6 bases for V and 2 bases for J; bases not matched to a gene: 3. The CDR3 totals 13 residues. CDR1 is DFQATT, CDR2 SNEGSKA, per germline (reference sequence). The CDR3 DNA is TGCAGTGCAGGGACAGGTCGCAATCAGCCCCAGCATTTT. Protein: CSAGTGRNQPQHF.

This clonotype was seen a handful of times. The chain recombines TRBV4-2 with TRBJ1-4, with D maybe TRBD1 (5 bases). The CDR3 contains 16 residues. V was clipped by 4 bases and J by 8 bases, with 20 bases between them. The germline V gene encodes CDR1 LGHNA and CDR2 YNFKEQ. In DNA, the CDR3 is TGTGCCAGCAGCCTCCACGGGGGAGCTGGAAGGGAAAAACTGTTTTTT. As protein: CASSLHGGAGREKLFF.